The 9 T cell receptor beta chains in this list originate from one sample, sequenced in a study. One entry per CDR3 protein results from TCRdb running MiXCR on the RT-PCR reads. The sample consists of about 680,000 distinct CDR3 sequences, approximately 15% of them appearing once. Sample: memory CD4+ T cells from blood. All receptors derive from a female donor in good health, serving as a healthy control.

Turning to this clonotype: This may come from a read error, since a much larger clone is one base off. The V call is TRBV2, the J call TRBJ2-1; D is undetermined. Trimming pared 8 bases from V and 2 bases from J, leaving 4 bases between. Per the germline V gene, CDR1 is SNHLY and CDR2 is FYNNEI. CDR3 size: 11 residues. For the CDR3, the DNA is TGTGCCAGCGGGGCCTACAATGAGCAGTTCTTC. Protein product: CASGAYNEQFF.

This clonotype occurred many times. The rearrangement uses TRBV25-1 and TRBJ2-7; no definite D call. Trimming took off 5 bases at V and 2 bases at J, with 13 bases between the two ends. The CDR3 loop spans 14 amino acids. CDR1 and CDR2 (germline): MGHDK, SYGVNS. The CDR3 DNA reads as TGTGCCAGCAGTCGACTTCCTAATGCCTACGAGCAGTACTTC. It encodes CASSRLPNAYEQYF.

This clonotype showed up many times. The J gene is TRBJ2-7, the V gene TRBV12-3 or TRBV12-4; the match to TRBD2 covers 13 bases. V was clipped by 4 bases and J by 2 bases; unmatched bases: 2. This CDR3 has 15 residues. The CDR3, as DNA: TGTGCCAGCAGTTCTGGACTAGCGGGGGCCTACGAGCAGTACTTC. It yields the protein CASSSGLAGAYEQYF.

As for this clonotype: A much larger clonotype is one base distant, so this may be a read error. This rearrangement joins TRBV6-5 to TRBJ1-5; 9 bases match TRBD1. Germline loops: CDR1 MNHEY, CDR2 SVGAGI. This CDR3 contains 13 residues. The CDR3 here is CATRQGERQPHHF. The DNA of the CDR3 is TGTGCCACCCGACAGGGGGAACGACAGCCCCATCATTTT.

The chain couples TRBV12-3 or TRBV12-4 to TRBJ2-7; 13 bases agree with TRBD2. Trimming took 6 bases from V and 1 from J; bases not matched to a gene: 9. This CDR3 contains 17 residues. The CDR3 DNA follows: TGTGCCAGCAGACCGGGACTAGCGGGGACCGCTTCCTACGAGCAGTACTTC. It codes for CASRPGLAGTASYEQYF.

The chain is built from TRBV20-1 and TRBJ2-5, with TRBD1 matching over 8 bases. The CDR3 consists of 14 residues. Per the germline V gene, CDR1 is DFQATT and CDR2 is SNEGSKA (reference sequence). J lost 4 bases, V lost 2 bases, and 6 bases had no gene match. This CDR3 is CSARYGQGRETQYF. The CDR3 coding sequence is TGCAGTGCTAGATACGGACAGGGTCGAGAGACCCAGTACTTC.

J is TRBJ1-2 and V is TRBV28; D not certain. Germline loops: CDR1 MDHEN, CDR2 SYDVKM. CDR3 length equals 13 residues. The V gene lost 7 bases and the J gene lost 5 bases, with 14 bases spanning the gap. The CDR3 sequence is CASIGTHDYGYTF. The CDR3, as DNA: TGTGCCAGCATTGGTACACACGATTATGGCTACACCTTC.

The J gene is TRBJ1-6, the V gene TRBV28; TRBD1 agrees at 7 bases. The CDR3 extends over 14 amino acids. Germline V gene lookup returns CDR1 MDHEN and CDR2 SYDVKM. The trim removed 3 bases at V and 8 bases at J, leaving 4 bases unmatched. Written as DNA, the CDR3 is TGTGCCAGCAGTTTGACAGGGAGGCATTCACCCCTCCACTTT. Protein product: CASSLTGRHSPLHF. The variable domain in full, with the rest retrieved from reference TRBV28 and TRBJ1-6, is DVKVTQSSRYLVKRTGEKVFLECVQDMDHENMFWYRQDPGLGLRLIYFSYDVKMKEKGDIPEGYSVSREKKERFSLILESASTNQTSMYLCASSLTGRHSPLHFGNGTRLTVT.

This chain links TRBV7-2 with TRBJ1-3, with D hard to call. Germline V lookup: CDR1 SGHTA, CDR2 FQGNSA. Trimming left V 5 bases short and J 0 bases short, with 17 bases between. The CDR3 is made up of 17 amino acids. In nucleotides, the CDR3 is TGTGCCAGCAGCCCATGGGCTGACCCCGGCTCTGGAAACACCATATATTTT. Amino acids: CASSPWADPGSGNTIYF. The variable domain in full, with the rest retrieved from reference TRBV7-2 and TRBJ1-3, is GAGVSQSPSNKVTEKGKDVELRCDPISGHTALYWYRQSLGQGLEFLIYFQGNSAPDKSGLPSDRFSAERTGGSVSTLTIQRTQQEDSAVYLCASSPWADPGSGNTIYFGEGSWLTVV.